The T cell receptor beta chain described here comes from a study of cytomegalovirus exposure and HLA in healthy donors. Findings and caveats of the study: There were several of the most significant clusters that appeared linked to common viral pathogens in a later analysis.

CDR3 length equals 15 residues. Between the trimmed V and J ends, which lost 3 bases and 1 base, there was a span of 14 bases. The germline gives CDR1 SGHRS, CDR2 YFSETQ. The PCR used 60 Vbeta and 13 Jbeta primers. Some clones are missing from TCRdb's copy, which holds only in-frame ones; the method was immunoSEQ multiplex PCR. The sample contains 150,000 to 200,000 clones, around 76% of which appear only once. Only a few counts were recorded for this clone. Its antigen is undetermined. The rearrangement uses TRBV5-1 and TRBJ2-7, with D perhaps matching TRBD2 (6 bases). Sequenced input: PBMCs. The source is a woman aged 35 to 49 in good health and CMV-seronegative. The CDR3 reads CASSYKGLVSYEQYF. For the CDR3, the DNA is TGCGCCAGCAGCTACAAGGGACTTGTTTCCTACGAGCAGTACTTC.